The 26 T cell receptor beta chains below all came from one sample that was sequenced in a study of T cell repertoires in cytomegalovirus infection. One entry per CDR3 protein results from TCRdb running MiXCR on the reads. Here the sample spans nearly 450,000 distinct CDR3 sequences, 25% to 40% being singletons. Sequenced material: PBMCs. All receptors come from a human donor in good health (CMV status not recorded). Some clones in this sample may be carry-over from other donors' samples.

The chain joins TRBV6-2 or TRBV6-3 to TRBJ2-4; D perhaps matches TRBD1 (5 bases). The CDR3 consists of 14 residues. V shed 2 bases and J shed 6 bases, with 11 bases lying between them. The germline gives CDR1 MNHEY, CDR2 SVGEGT. The CDR3 spells CASSYGARGNIQYF. DNA for the CDR3: TGTGCCAGCAGTTACGGGGCAAGGGGAAACATTCAGTACTTC.

This clonotype has more than one count but fewer than ten. This rearrangement joins TRBV6-5 to TRBJ1-5; 7 nucleotides match TRBD1. This CDR3 has 13 amino acids. Germline loops: CDR1 MNHEY, CDR2 SVGAGI. The junction had 7 bases not matched to a gene; V was cut back by 5 bases and J by 9 bases. The CDR3 DNA reads TGTGCCAGCAGTCCGGACAGGCTTAGGCCCCAGCATTTT. Translated, it gives CASSPDRLRPQHF.

The V and J genes are TRBV10-3 and TRBJ2-1; D remains unclear. The V gene lost 0 bases and the J gene lost 5 bases, with 8 bases spanning the gap. The CDR3 covers 14 residues. CDR1 ENHRY and CDR2 SYGVKD come from the germline V gene. The CDR3 bases are TGTGCCATCAGTGAGTCGTTGGGGAACAATGAGCAGTTCTTC. Protein product: CAISESLGNNEQFF.

This clonotype was seen a handful of times. This chain links TRBV4-1 with TRBJ2-7; D remains unclear. Trimming cost V 1 base and J 3 bases, with 13 bases left between them. The CDR3 covers 15 residues. CDR1 is MGHRA, CDR2 YSYEKL, per germline. The CDR3 DNA follows: TGCGCCAGCAGCCAAGTAACTGAATCCTACTACGAGCAGTACTTC. It encodes CASSQVTESYYEQYF.

This clonotype has a count of ten or more. The chain links TRBV7-3 to TRBJ2-3; D remains ambiguous. The germline V and J ends were trimmed by 2 bases and 1 base, with 7 bases remaining between them. In germline, CDR1 is SGHTA, CDR2 FQGTGA. The CDR3 loop spans 14 amino acids. The CDR3 loop is CASSLLTRTDTQYF. The CDR3 nucleotides are TGTGCCAGCAGCTTATTGACACGCACAGATACGCAGTATTTT.

This clonotype was counted only a few times. V usage is TRBV4-2 and J usage is TRBJ2-3; possible D gene TRBD1, 6 bases. CDR1 and CDR2 (germline): LGHNA, YNFKEQ. Trimming shortened V by 0 bases and J by 3 bases, and 22 bases separated the two germline ends. The CDR3 is 19 amino acids. CDR3 nucleotide sequence: TGTGCCAGCAGCCAAGATTTGACCGCCCCAGGACAGCTAACAGATACGCAGTATTTT. Its translation is CASSQDLTAPGQLTDTQYF.

The chain is built from TRBV28 and TRBJ1-1; D is perhaps TRBD1 (5 bases). The CDR3 covers 12 residues. V lost 6 bases, J lost 9 bases, and 14 bases lay in between. Germline V gene lookup returns CDR1 MDHEN and CDR2 SYDVKM. The CDR3 protein is CASRAGKSKAFF. The CDR3 DNA is TGTGCCAGCAGGGCAGGGAAGAGTAAAGCTTTCTTT. Together with reference TRBV28 and TRBJ1-1, the CDR3 gives the full variable domain: DVKVTQSSRYLVKRTGEKVFLECVQDMDHENMFWYRQDPGLGLRLIYFSYDVKMKEKGDIPEGYSVSREKKERFSLILESASTNQTSMYLCASRAGKSKAFFGQGTRLTVV.

This rearrangement joins TRBV19 to TRBJ2-7; 8 bases are shared with TRBD1. With 3 bases clipped from V and 4 bases from J, the junction kept 8 bases outside the gene matches. The germline CDR1 and CDR2 sequences are LNHDA and SQIVND (reference sequence). The CDR3 covers 15 residues. CDR3 DNA sequence: TGTGCCAGTAGTATTTCGTGGACAGGGTTATACGAGCAGTACTTC. Translated: CASSISWTGLYEQYF.

For this clonotype: The CDR3 does not end in the conserved phenylalanine or tryptophan, so this is likely a read error. This chain links TRBV7-8 with TRBJ2-7; D is unclear. Germline V gene lookup returns CDR1 SGHVS and CDR2 FQNEAQ. The CDR3 is 13 residues long. Trimming shortened V by 2 bases and J by 0 bases, and 5 bases separated the two germline ends. The CDR3 loop is CASSLFRSYEQYL. DNA for the CDR3: TGTGCCAGCAGCTTATTTCGCTCCTACGAGCAGTACTTA.

CDR3 sequence: CASSHRSGGPYNEQFF. The CDR3, as DNA: TGTGCCAGCAGCCACAGGTCTGGCGGGCCCTACAATGAGCAGTTCTTC. The rearrangement joins TRBV6-2 or TRBV6-3 to TRBJ2-1, with D perhaps matching TRBD1 or TRBD2 (5 bases each). V lost 6 bases and J 2 bases, leaving 17 bases between the germline ends. CDR3 length: 16 amino acids. Germline V gene data show CDR1 as MNHEY and CDR2 as SVGEGT.

This clonotype came up a few times. This chain connects TRBV6-5 to TRBJ2-4; D may be TRBD2 (6 bases). The ends were cut back, 2 bases at V and 10 bases at J, with 9 bases in the middle. Germline values: CDR1 MNHEY, CDR2 SVGAGI. The length of the CDR3 is 12 residues. In DNA, the CDR3 is TGTGCCAGCAGTTACAAGGGAGGTATTCAGTACTTC. It encodes CASSYKGGIQYF.

This sequence joins TRBV6-6 and TRBJ1-2, with D perhaps matching TRBD1 (5 bases). Deletions cut 6 bases from V and 8 bases from J, with 7 bases between. Per germline, CDR1 MNHNY and CDR2 SVGAGI (reference sequence). This CDR3 contains 10 residues. CDR3 sequence reads: CASRGGGYTF. The CDR3 nucleotides are TGTGCCAGCAGGGGGGGAGGCTACACCTTC.

Worth noting for this clonotype: Because the CDR3 is missing its conserved closing phenylalanine or tryptophan, this is likely a read error. The chain is built from TRBV7-4 and TRBJ2-1, with 7 bases that match TRBD2. The CDR3 runs to 15 residues. Germline V gene data show CDR1 as SGHVT and CDR2 as SQSDAQ. After removal of 6 bases from V and 8 bases from J, the junction contained 13 bases not matched to a gene. CDR3 sequence reads: CASRSGGARVYEQFL. As DNA, the CDR3 is TGTGCCAGCAGGTCGGGGGGTGCCAGGGTGTATGAGCAGTTCTTA.

The chain couples TRBV4-1 to TRBJ1-2, with no clear D. The V gene's germline CDR1 is MGHRA and CDR2 YSYEKL. The ends were cut back, 0 bases at V and 0 bases at J, with 11 bases in the middle. The CDR3 sequence is 16 residues long. CDR3 protein: CASSQDFTASNYGYTF. CDR3 sequence (DNA): TGCGCCAGCAGCCAAGATTTTACGGCTTCTAACTATGGCTACACCTTC.

This clonotype came up a few times. The rearrangement uses TRBV6-5 and TRBJ2-2; D may match TRBD1 or TRBD2 (5 bases each). CDR3 size: 15 residues. V shed 2 bases and J shed 5 bases, with 12 bases lying between them. The germline V gene has CDR1 MNHEY and CDR2 SVGAGI. CDR3 sequence reads: CASSYEGSDTGELFF. CDR3 bases: TGTGCCAGCAGTTACGAGGGGAGCGATACCGGGGAGCTGTTTTTT.

This clonotype showed up just a few times. V usage is TRBV19 and J usage is TRBJ1-1; a weak D match, TRBD1 (6 bases). The CDR3 is made up of 15 amino acids. The V end was cut by 3 bases, the J end by 4 bases, with 15 bases between. From germline, CDR1 is LNHDA and CDR2 SQIVND (reference sequence). CDR3 DNA: TGTGCCAGTAGTATCGTTGGGGGCGCCGGCACTGAAGCTTTCTTT. It encodes CASSIVGGAGTEAFF.

This clonotype was seen repeatedly, ten times or more. The chain joins TRBV11-2 to TRBJ2-6; tentative D call: TRBD1 (5 bases). V shed 7 bases and J shed 6 bases, with 28 bases lying between them. CDR3 length: 19 residues. Germline V CDR1 and CDR2: SGHAT, FQNNGV. This chain's CDR3 is CASTPTSQVLALKANVLTF. CDR3 bases: TGTGCCAGCACCCCTACCTCACAGGTTCTTGCTTTGAAGGCCAACGTCCTGACTTTC.

This clonotype was picked up many times. The genes are TRBV7-2 and TRBJ2-7, with 11 positions matching TRBD2. Germline assignment: CDR1 SGHTA and CDR2 FQGNSA. J gave up 0 bases and V 5 bases, and 3 bases lay outside the gene matches. The CDR3 is 15 residues long. The CDR3 protein is CASSDSGGASYEQYF. The CDR3 coding sequence is TGTGCCAGCAGCGATAGCGGGGGGGCCTCCTACGAGCAGTACTTC.

This clonotype was detected only a few times. The V gene is TRBV6-2 or TRBV6-3, the J gene TRBJ2-1, with D perhaps TRBD1 (5 bases). CDR3 length equals 15 residues. From germline, CDR1 is MNHEY and CDR2 SVGEGT. Between the trimmed V and J ends, which lost 4 bases and 1 base, there was a span of 11 bases. The CDR3 protein is CASSFQGLSYNEQFF. CDR3 bases: TGTGCCAGCAGTTTCCAGGGTTTGTCCTACAATGAGCAGTTCTTC.

The genes are TRBV4-1 and TRBJ1-2; perhaps TRBD1 as D (6 bases). The CDR3 is made up of 14 amino acids. The V gene's germline CDR1 is MGHRA and CDR2 YSYEKL. With 0 bases removed from V and 8 bases from J, the gap between germline ends came to 13 bases. DNA of the CDR3: TGCGCCAGCAGCCAAGATTCCCACAGGGTCGGCTACACCTTC. This sequence encodes CASSQDSHRVGYTF.

This rearrangement joins TRBV3-1 to TRBJ1-5; maybe TRBD1 (5 bases). The V end lost 9 bases, the J end lost 3 bases, and 15 bases lay between the germline ends. CDR3 size: 14 residues. CDR1 and CDR2 (germline): LGHDT, YNNKEL (reference sequence). CDR3 sequence (DNA): TGTGCCAGGATCGACAGACCACACAATCAGCCCCAGCATTTT. As protein: CARIDRPHNQPQHF.

This clonotype was seen many times. The CDR3 here is CASSLGTGATNEKLFF. CDR3 nucleotides: TGTGCCAGCAGCTTGGGGACGGGAGCAACTAATGAAAAACTGTTTTTT. The rearrangement links TRBV7-9 to TRBJ1-4; possibly TRBD1 for D (5 bases). The CDR3 runs 16 residues. The germline CDR1 and CDR2 sequences are SEHNR and FQNEAQ (reference sequence). V lost 3 bases to trimming and J lost 0 bases, with 11 bases between them.

This clonotype has a count of ten or more. The chain employs TRBV7-2 and TRBJ1-3; the match to TRBD1 covers 9 bases. The CDR3 consists of 14 residues. V lost 4 bases to trimming and J lost 5 bases; unmatched junction nucleotides: 3. CDR1 is SGHTA and CDR2 is FQGNSA in the germline V gene. The CDR3 DNA reads TGTGCCAGCAGCTCACAGGGGGCTAGAAACACCATATATTTT. Its translation: CASSSQGARNTIYF.

The rearrangement joins TRBV30 to TRBJ1-2; D gene unclear. Germline CDR1 is GTSNPN and CDR2 is SVGIG (reference sequence). The CDR3 loop spans 13 amino acids. V was pared by 1 base and J by 4 bases, with 10 bases between. CDR3 protein: CAWSGGSLYGYTF. The CDR3, as DNA: TGTGCCTGGAGTGGTGGCAGCCTCTATGGCTACACCTTC.

This clonotype was seen more than once but under ten times. The CDR3 spells CASSPTGSSTDTQYF. CDR3 DNA: TGTGCCAGCAGCCCCACCGGGAGCAGCACAGATACGCAGTATTTT. The V and J genes are TRBV7-9 and TRBJ2-3; possibly TRBD2 for D (6 bases). CDR1 SEHNR and CDR2 FQNEAQ come from the germline V gene (reference sequence). This CDR3 is 15 amino acids long. Between the trimmed V and J ends, which lost 5 bases and 0 bases, there was a span of 12 bases.

This chain uses TRBV6-6 with TRBJ2-2; TRBD2 is a possible D gene (6 bases). The CDR3 is 17 amino acids. Germline CDR1 MNHNY, CDR2 SVGAGI (reference sequence). Trimming removed 11 bases at V and 3 bases at J, with 25 bases between. Here the CDR3 DNA reads TGTGCCCGCGGCCCGACTAGTCCTCGAAGGTACACCGGGGAGCTGTTTTTT. Translation: CARGPTSPRRYTGELFF.